The entry that follows covers one TCR beta chain sequence. The antigen is unknown. The record originates from a study of early stage breast cancer tumors. In the study overall: ER+/PR+/HER2- status applied to about 75% of the 16 invasive breast tumors. Study-wide points: Blood repertoires resembled normal breast more than tumor. Commonly generated sequences made up most enriched TCRB sequences shared between patients.

Each sample had two DNA replicates, 0.5 ug blood or around 1.6 ug tissue. TCRdb's table, derived via immunoSEQ multiplex PCR, lists solely in-frame clones and lacks some. The data show 50,000 to 75,000 clones, with around three quarters seen just once and less than 4% held by the top ten. This sequence originates from a person in their thirties with breast cancer. Sequenced: blood.

The CDR3 is CASRNRGHLTDTQYF. CDR3 DNA sequence: TGTGCCAGTAGAAACAGGGGGCACCTCACAGATACGCAGTATTTT. The chain carries TRBV19 and TRBJ2-3, with 9 positions matching TRBD1. CDR3 length: 15 amino acids. The germline V gene has CDR1 LNHDA and CDR2 SQIVND (reference sequence). Trimming removed 6 bases from V and 2 bases from J; junction bases left unmatched: 6.